These T cell receptor beta chains were read from a single sample in a study of CD8 T cell repertoires and HIV-1 epitope variants. Antigen specificity for these receptors is unknown. The protocol was immunoSEQ multiplex PCR, while the TCRdb copy is restricted to in-frame clones and leaves out a portion. The sample contains fewer than 7,000 clones, over 50% of which appear only once. The specimen was cultured CD8+ T cells derived from PBMCs. These receptors all come from a male donor with HIV. Each CDR3 is given with its conserved first and last residue. A D gene is named only where the DNA matches it firmly. Clone size is not always given. Where it is, it says once, few, many or a class for expanded clones.

J gene	D gene	clone size	V gene	CDR3 protein	CDR3 DNA
TRBJ1-1	.	.	TRBV2	CASSEAGTGINTEAFF	TGTGCCAGCAGTGAAGCGGGAACGGGGATCAACACTGAAGCTTTCTTT
TRBJ2-2	TRBD2	few	TRBV9	CASSVSGGGSGELFF	TGTGCCAGCAGCGTAAGCGGGGGTGGTTCCGGGGAGCTGTTTTTT
TRBJ1-1	.	once	TRBV19	CASSIGRTEAFF	TGTGCCAGTAGTATAGGGAGAACTGAAGCTTTCTTT
TRBJ2-1	.	.	TRBV28	CASDPGLYNEQFF	TGTGCCAGCGATCCGGGCCTCTACAATGAGCAGTTCTTC
TRBJ2-5	.	once	TRBV7-3	CASSLNGPPPQYF	TGTGCCAGCAGCTTAAACGGTCCGCCTCCGCAGTACTTC
TRBJ2-3	.	.	TRBV13	CASSPPGRGRTDTQYF	TGTGCCAGCAGCCCCCCGGGCAGGGGGAGGACAGATACGCAGTATTTT
TRBJ2-3	TRBD2	.	TRBV7-8	CASSLGYAGGPTDTQYF	TGTGCCAGCAGCTTAGGTTACGCGGGGGGTCCCACAGATACGCAGTATTTT
TRBJ1-5	.	.	TRBV5-8	CASSPQYYSNQPQHF	TGTGCCAGCAGCCCCCAGTACTATAGCAATCAGCCCCAGCATTTT
TRBJ2-7	.	.	TRBV27	CASSLRTSETGRYEQYF	TGTGCCAGCAGTTTAAGAACTTCAGAGACAGGGAGGTACGAGCAGTACTTC
TRBJ2-5	TRBD2	.	TRBV5-4	CASSQPGTTNGETQYF	TGTGCCAGCAGCCAGCCCGGGACTACCAATGGAGAGACCCAGTACTTC
TRBJ2-5	TRBD2	.	TRBV7-6	CASSYLPGGLAGSETQYF	TGTGCCAGCAGCTACTTACCGGGGGGACTAGCGGGGTCAGAGACCCAGTACTTC
TRBJ2-7	.	.	TRBV9	CASAPGGSYEQYF	TGTGCCAGCGCCCCGGGCGGGTCCTACGAGCAGTACTTC
TRBJ2-5	.	.	TRBV6-5	CASRSTDDQETQYF	TGTGCCAGCAGAAGTACGGATGACCAAGAGACCCAGTACTTC
TRBJ1-2	.	.	TRBV19	CASSIDRRQASGHYGYTF	TGTGCCAGTAGTATAGATCGCCGACAGGCCTCCGGGCACTATGGCTACACCTTC
TRBJ2-7	.	.	TRBV2	CASSGALSGPEQYF	TGTGCCAGCAGTGGGGCCTTATCCGGGCCCGAGCAGTACTTC
TRBJ2-7	.	.	TRBV6-1	CASSEISSAGEQYF	TGTGCCAGCAGTGAAATAAGTTCGGCGGGGGAGCAGTACTTC
TRBJ1-1	TRBD1	once	TRBV19	CASSIGTGERTEAFF	TGTGCCAGTAGTATCGGGACAGGGGAACGCACTGAAGCTTTCTTT
TRBJ1-5	.	.	TRBV6-6	CASSYGGNQPQHF	TGTGCCAGCAGTTACGGTGGGAATCAGCCCCAGCATTTT
TRBJ2-2	.	few	TRBV7-3	CASSPDLESRPAGELFF	TGTGCCAGCAGCCCAGACCTCGAATCGAGACCGGCCGGGGAGCTGTTTTTT
TRBJ2-1	TRBD1	.	TRBV6-4	CASSLSQGISYNEQFF	TGTGCCAGCAGTTTATCACAGGGGATATCCTACAATGAGCAGTTCTTC
TRBJ1-1	.	.	TRBV11-2	CASSPSAGPNTEAFF	TGTGCCAGCAGCCCATCCGCGGGGCCCAACACTGAAGCTTTCTTT
TRBJ1-3	TRBD1	once	TRBV30	CAWSRDSGSGNTIYF	TGTGCCTGGTCCCGGGACAGTGGCTCTGGAAACACCATATATTTT
TRBJ2-7	TRBD2	.	TRBV4-2	CASSQEAGTEQYF	TGTGCCAGCAGCCAAGAAGCGGGGACCGAGCAGTACTTC
TRBJ2-1	.	.	TRBV7-2	CASYSASQQFF	TGTGCCAGCTATAGCGCCTCCCAGCAGTTCTTC
TRBJ1-1	TRBD1	few	TRBV7-8	CASSPWDSLNTEAFF	TGTGCCAGCAGCCCGTGGGACAGTCTGAACACTGAAGCTTTCTTT
TRBJ2-1	.	few	TRBV9	CASSVEKAGTNEQFF	TGTGCCAGCAGCGTAGAGAAAGCGGGTACCAATGAGCAGTTCTTC
TRBJ1-5	.	.	TRBV7-2	CASSLRPNQPQHF	TGTGCCAGCAGCTTACGGCCTAATCAGCCCCAGCATTTT
TRBJ2-3	.	.	TRBV15	CATSRDGTDTQYF	TGTGCCACCAGCAGAGATGGCACAGATACGCAGTATTTT
TRBJ1-1	.	few	TRBV19	CATSGSTTSDTEAFF	TGTGCCACTTCGGGAAGTACGACGTCCGATACTGAAGCTTTCTTT
TRBJ2-7	.	.	TRBV5-6	CASSSGTELYEQYF	TGTGCCAGCAGCTCCGGAACGGAACTCTACGAGCAGTACTTC